This TCR beta chain was recovered during a study of blood T cell repertoires in COVID-19. On the study more broadly: The origin of the acute and convalescent COVID-19 samples was the United States, Italy and Spain. From T cells, B-cell-depleted T cells, or PBMCs came the material, which was cDNA or gDNA.

Germline V CDR1 and CDR2: SGHRS, YFSETQ. Trimming pared 0 bases from V and 0 bases from J, leaving 21 bases between. The CDR3 contains 19 residues. Data came from immunoSEQ multiplex PCR; TCRdb stores just in-frame clones and leaves some out. Of some 180,000 clones detected, 87% appear once; the ten largest clones hold 20% to 25%. The specimen was peripheral blood. The rearrangement uses TRBV5-1 and TRBJ1-1; TRBD1 might be the D (5 bases). The clonotype comes from a man in his sixties with active or convalescent COVID-19. CDR3 amino acids: CASSLGWGDPSLMNTEAFF. The DNA for the CDR3 is TGCGCCAGCAGCTTGGGATGGGGGGACCCTTCTTTGATGAACACTGAAGCTTTCTTT.